The T cell receptor beta chain described here comes from a study of blood T cells in healthy people across ages (dated by TCRdb to the mid-2010s). About the study as a whole: In model experiments, roughly one uniquely barcoded TCR beta cDNA molecule per two T cells was captured by template switching. Using deep sequencing normalized with unique cDNA molecular identifiers, the study measured how TCR beta repertoire diversity changes with age. To avoid experimental bias, donors of different ages were randomly spread across the sequencing lanes. The study analyzed two additional independent replicas of 1 million unique cDNA reads from the same blood draw for two donors, one aged 18 to 30 and one aged 80 or older. The donors were divided into four age groups: young (average around 16 years), middle-aged (approximately 41), aged (about 56) and long-lived (82).

Details on this clonotype: Its cognate antigen has yet to be identified. Base quality data are lacking; no much larger clone is found one base away.

Systemically healthy Caucasian individuals from Russia, around 39 in total and aged about 6 to 95 years, were included as donors. Each donor gave ten milliliters of peripheral blood, collected into EDTA-treated Vacutainer tubes. PBMCs were isolated by Ficoll-Paque density-gradient centrifugation, with at least 6 million obtained per sample. Trizol reagent was used to extract total RNA from PBMCs, with at least 5 micrograms per sample. Naive CD45RAhigh/CD27high T cell percentages were measured by flow cytometry on a PBMC aliquot from every donor. The paper as a whole reports these results and caveats: There was a strong correlation between observed TCR beta diversity and the percentage of naive T cells measured by flow cytometry. Compared with the aged group, the long-lived group had more naive CD4+ T cells, fewer expanded clones and increased TCR diversity, a pattern suggesting age selection. Since profiling was done on bulk unsorted PBMCs, naive and antigen-experienced compartments could not be conclusively compared. Estimates of total diversity from one million sequenced T cells were regarded as lower bounds and underestimates. Because donor CMV infection status was unknown, age-related changes in expanded clonotypes were potentially confounded. Observed TCR beta diversity per million T cells fell roughly linearly with age, and a significant reduction was already apparent by age about 36.

Libraries came from 5' RACE. A second PCR of roughly 7 to 11 cycles was performed with a sample-barcoded 5' primer and a J-beta primer mix. A unique molecular identifier was introduced onto each TCR beta cDNA molecule by a template-switch 5' adaptor carrying 12 random nucleotides. Each sample yielded at least 2.5 million CDR3-containing paired-end reads. All of the RNA was converted into first-strand cDNA using the Mint cDNA synthesis kit, with a TRBC-specific oligonucleotide serving as the primer. All cDNA was treated with uracil-DNA glycosylase and then went through a first 18-cycle PCR with the universal primers M1SS and BC2_uni_R. Under the source paper's analysis protocol: Each sample was normalized by randomly selecting 1 million high-quality reads, each carrying a distinct molecular identifier. Reads with shared molecular identifiers were discarded instead of being binned into consensus sequences. MiTCR, with a Q25 quality threshold and the strictest error-elimination algorithm, was used for CDR3 identification, clonotype clustering and error correction. Lower-bound total TCR beta diversity was estimated with a nonparametric unseen species model using Euler transformation. TCRdb cleaned the public reads at Q25 with fastp, built clones with MiXCR and kept in-frame beta chains. Identical CDR3 protein sequences are pooled into one entry, listed with their most common genes and DNA. These V and J calls rely on TCRdb rather than the paper's analysis. The sample has approximately 1,700,000 distinct CDR3 sequences on record, approximately 40% of them singletons. The top ten constitute around 23% of the sample.

V has 1 base trimmed and J has 6 bases trimmed; junction bases matching no gene number 7. Its CDR3 holds 15 amino acids, cysteine through phenylalanine. This entry keeps only the CDR3 DNA: 45 bases, framed from base 1. CDR1 LGHNA and CDR2 YSLEER were looked up in the germline V gene. The sequence was obtained from a human donor in good health. The specimen sequenced was blood. This receptor chain uses TRBV4-3 and TRBJ1-1, with 8 junctional bases fitting TRBD1. The DNA sequence reads TGCGCCAGCAGCCAAGGGGACAGGCCTACCTCTGAAGCTTTCTTT. This codes for CASSQGDRPTSEAFF.